The 17 T cell receptor beta chains given below trace back to one sample, sequenced in a study of graft-versus-host responses after intestinal transplantation (dated by TCRdb to the early 2020s). To prepare the library, the immunoSEQ multiplex PCR assay was applied. Imported from immuneACCESS, the table was reduced by TCRdb to in-frame sequences with V and J called. These copies leave out some clones; in studies compared against another copy, an unresolved V gene accounts for under half, and the cause of the remainder is not known. The sample data list fewer than 80,000 clones, and over 90% of these were observed just once. The ten largest account for about 1.7% of the sample. No antigens are known for them. The time point label corresponds to: cells obtained before transplantation from donor or recipient. Sequenced here: unstimulated CD8+ T cells sorted from spleen or lymph node cells, sampled before transplant. The receptors stem from a human donor who was the organ donor for an intestinal transplant.

This clone appeared once. The chain recombines TRBV6-5 with TRBJ1-3, with D maybe TRBD1 (5 bases). The CDR3 loop spans 15 amino acids. Germline loops: CDR1 MNHEY, CDR2 SVGAGI. With 2 bases removed from V and 2 bases from J, the gap between germline ends came to 10 bases. As DNA, the CDR3 is TGTGCCAGCAGTTACGGCGGAGGGGCTGGAAACACCATATATTTT. Translating gives CASSYGGGAGNTIYF.

Within the sample, this clone is medium-sized. The chain uses TRBV27 and TRBJ2-2; 8 positions agree with TRBD1. Germline loops: CDR1 MNHEY, CDR2 SMNVEV (reference sequence). V shed 3 bases, J shed 6 bases, and the junction held 3 bases outside the gene matches. CDR3 length equals 14 residues. The CDR3 DNA is TGTGCCAGCAGTTTGTGGACAGGGTCCGGGGAGCTGTTTTTT. Translating gives CASSLWTGSGELFF.

The chain links TRBV7-6 to TRBJ2-5; a weak D match, TRBD1 (6 bases). Germline assignment: CDR1 SGHVS and CDR2 FNYEAQ. Trimming took 5 bases from V and 2 from J, leaving 15 bases between them. This CDR3 is built from 15 residues. CDR3 region: CASSQSLGAQETQYF. CDR3 bases: TGTGCCAGCAGCCAATCGTTGGGGGCGCAAGAGACCCAGTACTTC.

The chain recombines TRBV2 with TRBJ2-7, with 13 bases lining up with TRBD2. The CDR3 is 13 amino acids. With V trimmed by 7 bases and J by 11 bases, 8 bases remained unmatched. Germline lookup yields CDR1 SNHLY and CDR2 FYNNEI. Here the CDR3 reads CASTLLAGGPKYF. Written as DNA, the CDR3 is TGTGCCAGCACTCTACTAGCGGGAGGGCCGAAGTACTTC.

The chain is built from TRBV5-1 and TRBJ2-7, with D possibly TRBD2 on 6 matching bases. CDR3 length: 15 residues. Germline V gene sequence: CDR1 SGHRS, CDR2 YFSETQ. Trimming took 4 bases from V and 2 from J, leaving 16 bases between them. The CDR3 loop reads CASSLRDLGPYEQYF. The CDR3 coding sequence is TGCGCCAGCAGCCTTAGGGACTTGGGTCCCTACGAGCAGTACTTC. The full variable domain, in which reference TRBV5-1 and TRBJ2-7 provide the parts outside the CDR3, is KAGVTQTPRYLIKTRGQQVTLSCSPISGHRSVSWYQQTPGQGLQFLFEYFSETQRNKGNFPGRFSGRQFSNSRSEMNVSTLELGDSALYLCASSLRDLGPYEQYFGPGTRLTVT.

This chain connects TRBV29-1 to TRBJ2-6; D is perhaps TRBD2 (5 bases). The CDR3 has 13 amino acids. Germline-derived CDR1 and CDR2 are SQVTM and ANQGSEA. The ends were cut back, 6 bases at V and 4 bases at J, with 10 bases in the middle. The CDR3 here is CSVRTVGANVLTF. The DNA of the CDR3 is TGCAGCGTACGGACTGTCGGGGCCAACGTCCTGACTTTC.

This chain links TRBV30 with TRBJ2-5; TRBD1 is a possible D gene (6 bases). The closer fit of TRBJ2-7 to the DNA end suggests the J call may be wrong. The CDR3 totals 12 residues. Germline lookup yields CDR1 GTSNPN and CDR2 SVGIG (reference sequence). This CDR3 is CAWSPGDYEQYF. CDR3 DNA: TGTGCCTGGAGTCCAGGGGACTACGAGCAGTACTTC.

The V and J genes are TRBV4-1 and TRBJ2-2, with 11 bases fitting TRBD2. Germline values: CDR1 MGHRA, CDR2 YSYEKL. The CDR3 is 17 residues long. After removal of 6 bases from V and 4 bases from J, the junction contained 10 bases not matched to a gene. The CDR3 bases are TGCGCCAGCAGGCGCACTAGCGGGAGATTGGCCACCGGGGAGCTGTTTTTT. This translates into CASRRTSGRLATGELFF.

J is TRBJ2-7 and V is TRBV21-1; TRBD2, the table's D call, was not compared with the DNA. TRBV21-1 is a listed pseudogene. The CDR3 loop spans 16 amino acids. The CDR3 sequence: CASSSWTSGRPYEQYF. The CDR3 DNA sequence: TGTGCCAGCAGCAGCTGGACTAGCGGGAGGCCTTACGAGCAGTACTTC.

This clone was seen once. The chain has TRBV19 and TRBJ2-1; TRBD2 aligns across 13 bases. CDR3 length: 16 residues. With V trimmed by 3 bases and J by 4 bases, 3 bases remained unmatched. Looked up from germline, CDR1 is LNHDA and CDR2 is SQIVND (reference sequence). This chain's CDR3 is CASSIGTSGTYNEQFF. CDR3 coding DNA: TGTGCCAGTAGTATTGGGACTAGCGGGACTTACAATGAGCAGTTCTTC.

The J gene is TRBJ2-1, the V gene TRBV28; 7 positions match TRBD2. V lost 5 bases and J lost 5; bases outside the gene matches: 12. The CDR3 consists of 16 residues. The germline V gene has CDR1 MDHEN and CDR2 SYDVKM. CDR3 sequence: CASSPILAGPDNEQFF. The CDR3 DNA follows: TGTGCCAGCAGTCCCATATTAGCGGGCCCCGACAATGAGCAGTTCTTC.

The CDR3 DNA reads as TGCGCCAGCAGCCCAGGGACACCTGAACCGGGACTAGCGGCCGTCGTGTGGTACAATGAGCAGTTCTTC. It is translated as CASSPGTPEPGLAAVVWYNEQFF. The rearrangement links TRBV5-1 to TRBJ2-1; 11 bases map to TRBD2. From germline, CDR1 is SGHRS and CDR2 YFSETQ. V shed 4 bases, J shed 4 bases, and the junction held 28 bases outside the gene matches. This CDR3 contains 23 residues.

This clone was detected only once. V usage is TRBV28 and J usage is TRBJ1-1, with 8 bases aligning to TRBD1. Germline lookup yields CDR1 MDHEN and CDR2 SYDVKM. V lost 1 base, J lost 3 bases, and 1 base stayed unmatched. This CDR3 is built from 14 residues. The CDR3 is CASSLLQGDTEAFF. The CDR3 DNA follows: TGTGCCAGCAGTTTATTACAGGGGGACACTGAAGCTTTCTTT.

The chain is built from TRBV30 and TRBJ2-1; 10 bases agree with TRBD2. The CDR3 loop spans 14 amino acids. The V gene's germline CDR1 is GTSNPN and CDR2 SVGIG (reference sequence). Germline trimming cut 5 bases from V and 0 bases from J; bases unmatched to any gene: 1. The CDR3 here is CAWASGSSYNEQFF. The CDR3, as DNA: TGTGCCTGGGCTAGCGGGAGCTCCTACAATGAGCAGTTCTTC.

This chain joins TRBV5-1 and TRBJ2-7; the match to TRBD2 covers 7 bases. The trim removed 0 bases at V and 0 bases at J, leaving 0 bases unmatched. CDR3 size: 14 residues. Per the germline V gene, CDR1 is SGHRS and CDR2 is YFSETQ. Here the CDR3 DNA reads TGCGCCAGCAGCTTGGGCGGGGGCTCCTACGAGCAGTACTTC. Protein sequence: CASSLGGGSYEQYF.

This chain's CDR3 is CASSPETGYYEQYF. For the CDR3, the DNA is TGTGCCAGCAGCCCCGAGACAGGATACTACGAGCAGTACTTC. The V and J genes are TRBV11-1 and TRBJ2-7; a weak D match, TRBD1 (6 bases). V gave up 5 bases and J gave up 3 bases, with 14 bases separating them. In germline, CDR1 is SGHAT, CDR2 FQDESV (reference sequence). The CDR3 has 14 residues.

The V and J genes are TRBV27 and TRBJ2-7, with TRBD2 matching over 7 bases. V shed 5 bases, J shed 1 base, and the junction held 8 bases outside the gene matches. Germline V gives CDR1 MNHEY, CDR2 SMNVEV (reference sequence). CDR3 size: 15 residues. As DNA, the CDR3 is TGTGCCAGCAGTCCCTTTAGCGGGTCGTCCTACGAGCAGTACTTC. The encoded protein is CASSPFSGSSYEQYF.